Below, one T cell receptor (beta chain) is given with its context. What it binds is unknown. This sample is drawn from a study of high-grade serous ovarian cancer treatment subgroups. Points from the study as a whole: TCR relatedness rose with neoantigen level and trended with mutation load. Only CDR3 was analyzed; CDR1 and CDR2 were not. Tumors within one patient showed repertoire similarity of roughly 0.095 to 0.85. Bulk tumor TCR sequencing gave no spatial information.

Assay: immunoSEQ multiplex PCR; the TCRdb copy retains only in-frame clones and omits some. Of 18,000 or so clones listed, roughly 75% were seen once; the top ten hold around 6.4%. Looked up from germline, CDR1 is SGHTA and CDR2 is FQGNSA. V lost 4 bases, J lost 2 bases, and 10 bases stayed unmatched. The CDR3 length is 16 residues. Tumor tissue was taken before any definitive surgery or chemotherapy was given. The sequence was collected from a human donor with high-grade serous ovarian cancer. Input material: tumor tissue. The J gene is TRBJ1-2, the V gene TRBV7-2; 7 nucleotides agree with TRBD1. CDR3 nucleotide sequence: TGTGCCAGCAGCTCCCTACACCCGGGACAGAACTATGGCTACACCTTC. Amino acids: CASSSLHPGQNYGYTF.